Following are 21 T cell receptor beta chains from one sample sequenced in a study of T cells in localized non-small cell lung cancer. Using immunoSEQ multiplex PCR, the repertoire was profiled, and TCRdb retains in-frame clones only, with some absent. The table has over 20,000 clones, roughly 88% seen once; the top ten hold just under 30%. The material sequenced was peripheral blood mononuclear cells, taken before any cancer treatment. The receptors here all came from a male donor older than 55 with stage II lung adenocarcinoma.

The rearrangement uses TRBV19 and TRBJ2-3, with TRBD2 as a possible D gene (6 bases). The CDR3 consists of 14 residues. V was trimmed by 1 base and J by 2 bases, leaving 7 bases between them. Germline V lookup: CDR1 LNHDA, CDR2 SQIVND (reference sequence). Here the CDR3 DNA reads TGTGCCAGTAGTATAGGGCGGGACACAGATACGCAGTATTTT. Residues: CASSIGRDTDTQYF.

This sequence joins TRBV7-6 and TRBJ2-1, with TRBD2 matching over 8 bases. The CDR3 is 15 amino acids. With 5 bases clipped from V and 1 base from J, the junction kept 4 bases outside the gene matches. CDR1 is SGHVS and CDR2 is FNYEAQ in the germline V gene. The CDR3 loop is CASSQTSGSYNEQFF. The DNA for the CDR3 is TGTGCCAGCAGCCAAACTAGCGGTTCCTACAATGAGCAGTTCTTC.

The chain has TRBV27 and TRBJ1-4; possible D gene TRBD1, 6 bases. The CDR3 covers 13 residues. Trimming took off 3 bases at V and 8 bases at J, with 10 bases between the two ends. The germline V gene encodes CDR1 MNHEY and CDR2 SMNVEV (reference sequence). The CDR3 is CASSFVRGEKLFF. DNA for the CDR3: TGTGCCAGCAGTTTTGTCAGGGGAGAAAAACTGTTTTTT.

The V gene is TRBV7-8, the J gene TRBJ2-3, with D possibly being TRBD2 (5 bases). V dropped 5 bases and J dropped 3 bases, with 12 bases sitting between them. The germline gives CDR1 SGHVS, CDR2 FQNEAQ. The CDR3 consists of 14 residues. CDR3 amino acids: CASSLGSTTDTQYF. For the CDR3, the DNA is TGTGCCAGCAGCCTGGGGAGTACAACAGATACGCAGTATTTT.

V and J are TRBV7-2 and TRBJ1-5; 11 positions match TRBD1. J lost 5 bases, V lost 5 bases, and 2 bases had no gene match. Germline lookup yields CDR1 SGHTA and CDR2 FQGNSA. The CDR3 is 14 amino acids. The CDR3 bases are TGTGCCAGCAGCAGGGGACAGGGGGATCAGCCCCAGCATTTT. Its protein is CASSRGQGDQPQHF. The full variable domain, rest sourced from reference TRBV7-2 and TRBJ1-5, is GAGVSQSPSNKVTEKGKDVELRCDPISGHTALYWYRQSLGQGLEFLIYFQGNSAPDKSGLPSDRFSAERTGGSVSTLTIQRTQQEDSAVYLCASSRGQGDQPQHFGDGTRLSIL.

The chain employs TRBV6-1 and TRBJ2-3; 9 bases fit TRBD2. CDR1 and CDR2 from the germline V gene are MNHNS and SASEGT. The CDR3 totals 14 residues. With 6 bases clipped from V and 11 bases from J, the junction kept 12 bases outside the gene matches. The CDR3 is CASSGASGENVQYF. The DNA for the CDR3 is TGTGCCAGCAGCGGGGCTAGCGGGGAGAACGTGCAGTATTTT.

This CDR3 reads CASSPGLNTADTQYF. The DNA of the CDR3 is TGTGCCAGCTCACCGGGACTCAATACGGCGGATACGCAGTATTTT. V gene TRBV18 combines with J gene TRBJ2-3; TRBD2 is a possible D gene (6 bases). The CDR3 runs to 15 residues. The germline V gene has CDR1 KGHSH and CDR2 LQKENI. V was clipped by 3 bases and J by 6 bases, with 16 bases between them.

This chain links TRBV18 with TRBJ1-1; TRBD1 agrees at 11 bases. With 4 bases clipped from V and 8 bases from J, the junction kept 9 bases outside the gene matches. This CDR3 is 15 amino acids long. Germline loops: CDR1 KGHSH, CDR2 LQKENI. CDR3 DNA sequence: TGTGCCAGCTCACACCCTGGACAGGGGGCAAGGGAAGCTTTCTTT. Residues: CASSHPGQGAREAFF.

This clone was counted only a few times. The J gene is TRBJ1-4, the V gene TRBV5-8; TRBD1 aligns across 7 bases. This CDR3 has 15 amino acids. J gave up 8 bases and V 5 bases, and 12 bases lay outside the gene matches. CDR1 is SGHTS, CDR2 YDEGEE, per germline. The CDR3 is CASSWTGTVGEKLFF. The CDR3 DNA sequence: TGTGCCAGCAGTTGGACAGGAACGGTGGGCGAAAAACTGTTTTTT. Full variable domain (missing parts from reference TRBV5-8 and TRBJ1-4): EAGVTQSPTHLIKTRGQQATLRCSPISGHTSVYWYQQALGLGLQFLLWYDEGEERNRGNFPPRFSGRQFPNYSSELNVNALELEDSALYLCASSWTGTVGEKLFFGSGTQLSVL.

The count of this clone is one. This rearrangement joins TRBV4-1 to TRBJ2-5; maybe TRBD2 (6 bases). Germline V gene lookup returns CDR1 MGHRA and CDR2 YSYEKL. V was trimmed by 1 base and J by 2 bases, leaving 14 bases between them. The CDR3 sequence is 16 residues long. The CDR3 reads CASSQGRSGGQETQYF. The CDR3 bases are TGCGCCAGCAGCCAAGGGCGCTCCGGGGGTCAAGAGACCCAGTACTTC.

This chain connects TRBV18 to TRBJ1-1; unclear D gene. The CDR3 totals 15 residues. V was cut by 0 bases and J by 3 bases, with 11 bases left in between. Germline V lookup: CDR1 KGHSH, CDR2 LQKENI. Written as DNA, the CDR3 is TGTGCCAGCTCACCACCATTTACGTCGGACACTGAAGCTTTCTTT. Translation: CASSPPFTSDTEAFF.

The V and J genes are TRBV5-1 and TRBJ2-1; D not resolved. V dropped 0 bases and J dropped 6 bases, with 4 bases sitting between them. Germline V gene lookup returns CDR1 SGHRS and CDR2 YFSETQ. The CDR3 covers 12 residues. The CDR3 DNA reads TGCGCCAGCAGCTTGGTTCCCAATGAGCAGTTCTTC. Translation: CASSLVPNEQFF.

The chain employs TRBV27 and TRBJ2-7, with D tentatively TRBD2 (5 bases). The CDR3 runs 14 residues. V gave up 5 bases and J gave up 4 bases, with 15 bases separating them. Germline assignment: CDR1 MNHEY and CDR2 SMNVEV (reference sequence). The CDR3 coding sequence is TGTGCCAGCAGTCTGCTAGGACTGGGGTACGAGCAGTACTTC. As protein: CASSLLGLGYEQYF.

This clone occurred a few times. The CDR3 DNA follows: TGTGCCAGCAGCAATGCTCCCAACTACGAGCAGTACTTC. Protein sequence: CASSNAPNYEQYF. V is TRBV7-9 and J is TRBJ2-7; D unclear. This CDR3 region has 13 residues. The germline V gene encodes CDR1 SEHNR and CDR2 FQNEAQ (reference sequence). With 5 bases removed from V and 3 bases from J, the gap between germline ends came to 11 bases.

The chain recombines TRBV11-1 with TRBJ1-4, with D maybe TRBD1 (5 bases). The CDR3 is 13 amino acids. The germline V gene encodes CDR1 SGHAT and CDR2 FQDESV (reference sequence). Trimming shortened V by 4 bases and J by 11 bases, and 14 bases separated the two germline ends. CDR3 amino acids: CASSWDGKMKLFF. DNA of the CDR3: TGTGCCAGCAGCTGGGACGGAAAGATGAAACTGTTTTTT.

This chain connects TRBV9 to TRBJ1-2; D gene uncertain. The V gene's germline CDR1 is SGDLS and CDR2 YYNGEE. There are 15 residues in the CDR3. V lost 0 bases, J lost 0 bases, and 9 bases lay in between. CDR3: CASSVGVRANYGYTF. In nucleotides, the CDR3 is TGTGCCAGCAGCGTAGGGGTGAGAGCTAACTATGGCTACACCTTC.

The sample holds a few counts of this clone. The chain is built from TRBV6-1 and TRBJ1-5; a possible D gene is TRBD1 (6 bases). Germline V gene data show CDR1 as MNHNS and CDR2 as SASEGT. The V gene lost 5 bases and the J gene lost 9 bases, with 20 bases spanning the gap. CDR3 size: 15 residues. DNA of the CDR3: TGTGCCAGCAGTCGCGGGGGGGACAACCGTCGGCCCCAGCATTTT. It translates to CASSRGGDNRRPQHF.

The rearrangement joins TRBV19 to TRBJ1-4; no clear D gene. Trimming cost V 5 bases and J 1 base, with 5 bases left between them. This CDR3 comprises 13 residues. Germline CDR1 and CDR2: LNHDA and SQIVND (reference sequence). CDR3 bases: TGTGCCAGTAGTGAAGGAACTAATGAAAAACTGTTTTTT. This gives the protein CASSEGTNEKLFF.

The count of this clone is one. The chain carries TRBV15 and TRBJ1-2, with D tentatively TRBD1 (6 bases). V lost 8 bases and J lost 0, with 19 bases in between. Germline-derived CDR1 and CDR2 are LNHNV and YYDKDF (reference sequence). CDR3 length equals 16 residues. The DNA of the CDR3 is TGTGCCACCGCCAACAGGGTGACAGCCCCTAACTATGGCTACACCTTC. It yields the protein CATANRVTAPNYGYTF.

The J gene is TRBJ1-4, the V gene TRBV18, with 9 bases that match TRBD1. CDR3 size: 15 residues. V shed 6 bases and J 7 bases; nucleotides not matched to a gene: 9. CDR1 is KGHSH and CDR2 is LQKENI in the germline V gene. The CDR3 DNA is TGTGCCAGCTCGTTAGCCGGGACAGGGTCTGAAAAACTGTTTTTT. It encodes CASSLAGTGSEKLFF.

The chain links TRBV7-9 to TRBJ2-7; possibly TRBD1 for D (5 bases). Per germline, CDR1 SEHNR and CDR2 FQNEAQ (reference sequence). CDR3 length equals 13 residues. Trimming left V 6 bases short and J 0 bases short, with 9 bases between. The CDR3 coding sequence is TGTGCCAGCAGGTCAGGGTACTCCTACGAGCAGTACTTC. Protein: CASRSGYSYEQYF.